The 8 T cell receptor beta chains listed next were all sequenced from one sample in a study of response to subunit inactivated influenza vaccine (dated by TCRdb to between 2017 and 2018). Libraries were prepared through RT-PCR. This sample was sequenced with an Illumina HiSeq 2500. TCRdb reran the public reads through fastp at Q25 and MiXCR, keeping productive beta chains. Each entry merges the rows of one CDR3 protein and shows their most common DNA and genes. The sample profile shows approximately 480,000 distinct CDR3 sequences; approximately 11% of them were found once. Approximately 12% of the sample rests with the top ten. The sample's time point, from its label and the paper: around 42 days after influenza vaccine administration. The source material was PBMCs from blood, sampled roughly 47 days after vaccination. The receptors stem from a man aged 50-59 years who received an inactivated influenza vaccine. Donor details come from another sample of the same person, matched by shared clones.

This sequence joins TRBV7-9 and TRBJ1-1; D is unclear. This CDR3 has 15 amino acids. V lost 2 bases and J lost 1, with 11 bases in between. The germline CDR1 and CDR2 sequences are SEHNR and FQNEAQ (reference sequence). The CDR3 loop reads CASSLSPVGNTEAFF. The CDR3, as DNA: TGTGCCAGCAGCTTAAGCCCGGTAGGGAACACTGAAGCTTTCTTT.

This clonotype was observed a few times. The rearrangement uses TRBV27 and TRBJ2-1; TRBD2 matches 13 bases. CDR3 length: 16 amino acids. After removal of 6 bases from V and 10 bases from J, the junction contained 12 bases not matched to a gene. Germline CDR1 is MNHEY and CDR2 is SMNVEV (reference sequence). CDR3 nucleotide sequence: TGTGCCAGCAGGGGACTAGCGGGACTACTGAACAGGGAGCAGTTCTTC. Translating it yields CASRGLAGLLNREQFF.

This clonotype was observed a few times. The rearrangement links TRBV11-2 to TRBJ2-3; D may be TRBD2 (6 bases). V lost 3 bases and J 1 base, leaving 11 bases between the germline ends. The CDR3 has 15 residues. Germline loops: CDR1 SGHAT, CDR2 FQNNGV. This CDR3 is CASSFVGGRTDTQYF. The CDR3, as DNA: TGTGCCAGCAGCTTTGTCGGGGGACGCACAGATACGCAGTATTTT.

The rearrangement joins TRBV7-8 to TRBJ1-4; 8 bases align to TRBD1. The ends lost 4 bases at V and 2 bases at J; junction bases unmatched: 6. This CDR3 is built from 16 residues. From germline, CDR1 is SGHVS and CDR2 FQNEAQ. CDR3 sequence: CASSSQGAMTNEKLFF. CDR3 in DNA: TGTGCCAGCAGCTCCCAGGGGGCTATGACTAATGAAAAACTGTTTTTT.

This clonotype was recorded a few times. Written as DNA, the CDR3 is TGCGCCAGCAGCCAAGGGGCGGCCTCCCAGATCACAGATACGCAGTATTTT. It yields the protein CASSQGAASQITDTQYF. The V gene is TRBV4-3, the J gene TRBJ2-3, with D unclear. This CDR3 spans 17 amino acids. The V gene's germline CDR1 is LGHNA and CDR2 YSLEER. V dropped 1 base and J dropped 2 bases, with 16 bases sitting between them.

The CDR3 is CASSPQQFTGELFF. As DNA, the CDR3 is TGTGCCAGCTCACCGCAGCAGTTCACCGGGGAGCTGTTTTTT. The chain carries TRBV18 and TRBJ2-2; D ambiguous. Per the germline V gene, CDR1 is KGHSH and CDR2 is LQKENI. The CDR3 is made up of 14 amino acids. V was pared by 3 bases and J by 4 bases, with 9 bases between.

This clonotype has a handful of counts. The chain uses TRBV29-1 and TRBJ2-7, with TRBD1 matching 9 bases. This CDR3 has 14 residues. Unmatched junction bases numbered 9, after V lost 6 bases and J lost 3 bases. CDR1 is SQVTM, CDR2 ANQGSEA, per germline. DNA of the CDR3: TGCAGCGTAGCAGACAGACAGGGGGGCTACGAGCAGTACTTC. It is translated as CSVADRQGGYEQYF.

This chain links TRBV6-6 with TRBJ2-7, with D unresolved. Trimming cost V 2 bases and J 3 bases, with 5 bases left between them. The CDR3 spans 12 residues. Germline V gene data show CDR1 as MNHNY and CDR2 as SVGAGI (reference sequence). The CDR3 spells CASSYGNYEQYF. The CDR3 DNA follows: TGTGCCAGCAGTTACGGGAACTACGAGCAGTACTTC.